The present TCR beta chain was sequenced within a study of regulatory T cells in long-lasting Graves disease. In building TCR beta libraries, iRepertoire HTBI primers were used together with Arm-PCR of CDR3 regions. TCRdb processed the multiplex PCR reads anew with MiXCR; each CDR3 protein has one entry. The sample holds just over 600,000 distinct CDR3 sequences, 16% seen once. Deletions cut 9 bases from V and 5 bases from J, with 23 bases between. The CDR3 covers 15 residues. CDR1 and CDR2 (germline): LNHDA, SQIVND (reference sequence). The sample's time point: newly diagnosed GD, antithyroid drugs for less than 3 months. PBMC-derived RNA was used for the TCR library. The patients were enrolled through endocrinology in Xi'an, China. The same data also went into a second study, on T cells in Graves' hyperthyroidism and ophthalmopathy. That source adds: First-round RT-PCR with HTBI primers amplified the TCR CDR3 region.

The V call is TRBV19, the J call TRBJ2-7, with D perhaps TRBD1 (5 bases). The sequences come from peripheral blood mononuclear cells (PBMCs), collected at new diagnosis, from a patient treated with antithyroid drugs. The origin of this receptor is a woman in her 30s with Graves disease. CDR3 in DNA: TGTGCCAGCAAGAGAGTGACAGACTCTGGTCACGAGCAGTACTTC. Translating it yields CASKRVTDSGHEQYF.